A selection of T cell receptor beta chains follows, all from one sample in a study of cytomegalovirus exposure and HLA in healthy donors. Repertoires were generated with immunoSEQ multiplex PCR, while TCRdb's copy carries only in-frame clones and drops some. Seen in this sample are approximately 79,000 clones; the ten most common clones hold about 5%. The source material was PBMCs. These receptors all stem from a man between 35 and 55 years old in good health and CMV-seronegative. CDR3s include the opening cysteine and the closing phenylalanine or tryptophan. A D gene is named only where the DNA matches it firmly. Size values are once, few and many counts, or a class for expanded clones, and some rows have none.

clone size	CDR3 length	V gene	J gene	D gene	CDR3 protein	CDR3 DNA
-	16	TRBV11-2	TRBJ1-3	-	CASSLADLFSGNTIYF	TGTGCCAGCAGCTTAGCGGACTTATTCTCTGGAAACACCATATATTTT
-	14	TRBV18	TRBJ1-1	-	CASSPGQMNTEAFF	TGTGCCAGCTCACCGGGACAAATGAACACTGAAGCTTTCTTT
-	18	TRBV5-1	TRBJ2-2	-	CASSSTAAGGWDTGELFF	TGCGCCAGCAGCTCAACGGCGGCAGGAGGGTGGGACACCGGGGAGCTGTTTTTT
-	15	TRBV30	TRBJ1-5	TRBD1	CAWSHDRAPNQGQHF	TGTGCCTGGAGTCATGACAGGGCCCCCAATCAGGGCCAGCATTTT
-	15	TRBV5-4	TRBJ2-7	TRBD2	CASSPTGTRTYEQYF	TGTGCCAGCAGCCCCACCGGGACTAGAACCTACGAGCAGTACTTC
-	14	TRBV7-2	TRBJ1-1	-	CASSLARGLYEAFF	TGTGCCAGCAGCTTAGCGAGGGGACTCTATGAAGCTTTCTTT
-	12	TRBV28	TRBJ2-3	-	CASSLSTDTQYF	TGTGCCAGCAGTTTATCGACAGATACGCAGTATTTT
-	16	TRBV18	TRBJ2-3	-	CASSPRQGRGTDTQYF	TGTGCCAGCTCACCACGTCAGGGTAGAGGCACAGATACGCAGTATTTT
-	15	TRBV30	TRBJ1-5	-	CAWSDGENGNQPQHF	TGTGCCTGGAGTGACGGGGAGAACGGCAATCAGCCCCAGCATTTT
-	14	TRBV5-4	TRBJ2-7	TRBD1	CASSKEGQSYEQYF	TGTGCCAGCAGCAAAGAGGGACAGTCGTACGAGCAGTACTTC
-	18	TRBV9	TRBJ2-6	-	CASSVETVYSSGANVLTF	TGTGCCAGCAGCGTAGAGACAGTTTATAGCTCTGGGGCCAACGTCCTGACTTTC
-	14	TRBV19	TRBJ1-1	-	CASSDTGRNTEAFF	TGTGCCAGTAGCGACACAGGGCGAAACACTGAAGCTTTCTTT
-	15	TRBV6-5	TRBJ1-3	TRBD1	CASSSGTAGSNTIYF	TGTGCCAGCAGTTCCGGGACAGCAGGGTCTAACACCATATATTTT
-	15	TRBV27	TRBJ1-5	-	CASTRRPGGNQPQHF	TGTGCCAGCACACGCCGACCCGGAGGCAATCAGCCCCAGCATTTT
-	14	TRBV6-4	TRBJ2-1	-	CASSSGTANTEQFF	TGTGCCAGCAGCTCCGGGACTGCAAACACTGAGCAGTTCTTC
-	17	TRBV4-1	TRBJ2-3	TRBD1	CASSQRHGQASPDTQYF	TGCGCCAGCAGCCAAAGACATGGACAGGCGTCTCCAGATACGCAGTATTTT
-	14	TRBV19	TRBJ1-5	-	CASTQVAPNQPQHF	TGTGCCAGTACCCAGGTCGCACCTAATCAGCCCCAGCATTTT
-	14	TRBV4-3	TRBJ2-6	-	CASSQDTGANVLTF	TGCGCCAGCAGCCAAGATACTGGGGCCAACGTCCTGACTTTC
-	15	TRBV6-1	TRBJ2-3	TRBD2	CASRRLAGGPDTQYF	TGTGCCAGCAGAAGACTAGCGGGAGGGCCAGATACGCAGTATTTT
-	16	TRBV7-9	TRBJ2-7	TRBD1	CASSLGWTGRSYEQYF	TGTGCCAGCAGCTTAGGTTGGACAGGACGCTCCTACGAGCAGTACTTC
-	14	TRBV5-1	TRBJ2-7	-	CASSLNRDSYEQYF	TGCGCCAGCAGCTTGAACAGGGACTCCTACGAGCAGTACTTC
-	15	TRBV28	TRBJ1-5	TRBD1	CASSSLTGYNQPQHF	TGTGCCAGCAGTTCGTTGACAGGGTACAATCAGCCCCAGCATTTT
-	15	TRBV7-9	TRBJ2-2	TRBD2	CASSLVAGYTGELFF	TGTGCCAGCAGCTTAGTAGCGGGATACACCGGGGAGCTGTTTTTT
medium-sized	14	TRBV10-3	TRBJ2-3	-	CAISERGRTDTQYF	TGTGCCATCAGTGAACGAGGGAGAACAGATACGCAGTATTTT
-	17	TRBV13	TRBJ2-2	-	CASSSPQRQIGTGELFF	TGTGCCAGCAGCTCTCCTCAGCGACAGATAGGAACCGGGGAGCTGTTTTTT
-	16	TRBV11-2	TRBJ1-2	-	CASAPGRGGSRYGYTF	TGTGCCAGCGCCCCCGGCAGGGGCGGTTCTCGATATGGCTACACCTTC
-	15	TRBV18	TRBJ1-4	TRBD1	CASSPDRVFHEKLFF	TGTGCCAGCTCACCCGACAGGGTTTTTCATGAAAAACTGTTTTTT
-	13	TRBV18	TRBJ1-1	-	CASSPSGYTEAFF	TGTGCCAGCTCACCCTCCGGGTACACTGAAGCTTTCTTT
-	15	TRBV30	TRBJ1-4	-	CAWSGRSLGYEKLFF	TGTGCCTGGAGTGGACGGAGCCTGGGTTATGAAAAACTGTTTTTT
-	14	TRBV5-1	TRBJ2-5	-	CASSRLEGQETQYF	TGCGCCAGCAGCCGGTTAGAGGGCCAAGAGACCCAGTACTTC
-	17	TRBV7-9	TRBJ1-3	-	CASNPTGVSYSGNTIYF	TGTGCCAGCAACCCGACGGGAGTAAGTTACTCTGGAAACACCATATATTTT
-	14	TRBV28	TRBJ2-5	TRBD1	CASRQGNDPETQYF	TGTGCCAGCCGACAGGGGAACGATCCAGAGACCCAGTACTTC
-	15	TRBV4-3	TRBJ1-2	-	CASSQDLTANYGYTF	TGCGCCAGCAGCCAAGATCTAACCGCTAACTATGGCTACACCTTC
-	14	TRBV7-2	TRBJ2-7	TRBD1	CASSRDRGQDEQYF	TGTGCCAGCAGTAGGGACAGGGGGCAAGATGAGCAGTACTTC
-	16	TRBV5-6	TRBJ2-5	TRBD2	CASSPGLAGRSETQYF	TGTGCCAGCAGCCCCGGACTAGCGGGTCGTTCGGAGACCCAGTACTTC
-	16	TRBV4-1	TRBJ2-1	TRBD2	CASSRTLAGGQNEQFF	TGCGCCAGCAGCCGCACCTTAGCGGGGGGGCAAAATGAGCAGTTCTTC
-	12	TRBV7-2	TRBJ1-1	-	CASTNYPSEAFF	TGTGCCAGCACCAACTATCCTAGCGAAGCTTTCTTT
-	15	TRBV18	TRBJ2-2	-	CASSPSVPDTGELFF	TGTGCCAGCTCACCATCCGTTCCGGACACCGGGGAGCTGTTTTTT
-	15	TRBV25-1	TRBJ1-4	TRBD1	CASRGTVATNEKLFF	TGTGCCAGCCGCGGGACAGTTGCAACTAATGAAAAACTGTTTTTT
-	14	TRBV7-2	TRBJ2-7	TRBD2	CASSFRDYHYEQYF	TGTGCCAGCAGCTTCCGGGACTACCACTACGAGCAGTACTTC
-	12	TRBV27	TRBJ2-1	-	CASSLSRNEQFF	TGTGCCAGCAGTTTATCCAGAAATGAGCAGTTCTTC
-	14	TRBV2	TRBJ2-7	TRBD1	CASAYDRGDYEQYF	TGTGCCAGCGCTTACGACAGGGGCGACTACGAGCAGTACTTC
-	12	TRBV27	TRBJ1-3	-	CASRGVGNTIYF	TGTGCCAGCAGGGGCGTTGGAAACACCATATATTTT
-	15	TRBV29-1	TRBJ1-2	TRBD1	CSVDPGQAANYGYTF	TGCAGCGTTGACCCCGGACAGGCCGCTAACTATGGCTACACCTTC
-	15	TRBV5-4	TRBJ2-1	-	CASTSGTPIYNEQFF	TGTGCCAGCACCTCCGGGACACCTATATACAATGAGCAGTTCTTC
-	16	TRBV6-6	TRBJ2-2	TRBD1	CASTSSRQGSTGELFF	TGTGCCAGCACAAGTAGCCGACAGGGAAGCACCGGGGAGCTGTTTTTT
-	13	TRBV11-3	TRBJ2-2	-	CASSLTRAGELFF	TGTGCCAGCAGCCTAACTAGGGCCGGGGAGCTGTTTTTT
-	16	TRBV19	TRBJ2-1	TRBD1	CASSRGDRGGNNEQFF	TGTGCCAGTAGTAGAGGGGACAGGGGTGGGAACAATGAGCAGTTCTTC
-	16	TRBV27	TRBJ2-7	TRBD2	CASSPRLGEGFDEQYF	TGTGCCAGCAGCCCAAGGCTGGGGGAGGGTTTCGACGAGCAGTACTTC
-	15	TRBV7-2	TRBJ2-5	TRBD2	CASSSGLALRETQYF	TGTGCCAGCAGCTCTGGACTAGCGCTTAGAGAGACCCAGTACTTC
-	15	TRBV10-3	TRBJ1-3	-	CAISGPGNSGNTIYF	TGTGCCATCAGTGGGCCAGGCAACTCTGGAAACACCATATATTTT
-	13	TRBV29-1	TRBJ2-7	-	CSVELGGSYEQYF	TGCAGCGTTGAATTAGGTGGGAGCTACGAGCAGTACTTC
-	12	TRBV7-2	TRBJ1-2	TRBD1	CASSTRQGGYTF	TGTGCCAGCAGCACCAGACAGGGCGGCTACACCTTC
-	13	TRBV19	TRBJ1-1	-	CASSSSLSTEAFF	TGTGCCAGTAGTTCCTCGCTAAGCACTGAAGCTTTCTTT
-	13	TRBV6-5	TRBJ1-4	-	CASRLSGGEKLFF	TGTGCCAGCAGACTATCGGGGGGTGAAAAACTGTTTTTT
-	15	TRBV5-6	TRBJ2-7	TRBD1	CASSPGTGNTYEQYF	TGTGCCAGCAGCCCCGGGACAGGGAACACCTACGAGCAGTACTTC